Below are 24 T cell receptor beta chains sequenced from a single sample in a study of molecular identifiers for immune sequencing clone quantification (dated by TCRdb to 2016 to 2018). Libraries were prepared through PCR. This sample was sequenced with a NextSeq 500. The raw public data were reprocessed by TCRdb itself: fastp quality trimming at Q25, MiXCR clonotype calling, in-frame beta chains only. Records with the same CDR3 protein are collapsed into one entry carrying the most frequent genes and DNA. The sample contains some 97,000 distinct CDR3 sequences, less than 25% of them found a single time. The ten largest make up 0.85% to 0.95% of the sample. The sequencing input was naive CD8+ T cells from blood, with Jurkat cell RNA spiked in. What this sample's cell subset or site label stands for: FACS-sorted CD8+CD4-CCR7+CD45RA+ naive T cells. These receptors came from a human donor in good health. Some libraries in this study had Jurkat cell RNA spiked in.

This clonotype was seen repeatedly, ten times or more. The V and J genes are TRBV23-1 and TRBJ2-7; 9 positions match TRBD1. TRBV23-1 is treated as an ORF (open reading frame) with a function not yet certain. CDR3 length: 14 amino acids. V shed 7 bases and J 4 bases; nucleotides not matched to a gene: 8. This CDR3 is CASKTGGTAYEQYF. In DNA, the CDR3 is TGCGCCAGCAAAACAGGGGGCACAGCGTACGAGCAGTACTTC.

The sample holds many counts of this clonotype. Here the CDR3 reads CASSYSTGGTEAFF. DNA for the CDR3: TGTGCCAGCAGTTACTCCACAGGGGGCACTGAAGCTTTCTTT. V gene TRBV6-5 combines with J gene TRBJ1-1, with 8 positions matching TRBD1. Germline lookup yields CDR1 MNHEY and CDR2 SVGAGI. Germline trimming cut 0 bases from V and 4 bases from J; bases unmatched to any gene: 1. The CDR3 length is 14 residues.

This clonotype was seen at least ten times. This chain connects TRBV4-3 to TRBJ2-7; D tentatively reads TRBD1 or TRBD2 (5 bases each). CDR1 and CDR2 from the germline V gene are LGHNA and YSLEER. This CDR3 region has 15 residues. The V end lost 4 bases, the J end lost 0 bases, and 13 bases lay between the germline ends. CDR3 amino acids: CASSPGRGYSYEQYF. DNA for the CDR3: TGCGCCAGCAGCCCAGGGAGAGGCTACTCCTACGAGCAGTACTTC.

This chain joins TRBV4-3 and TRBJ2-7, with no clear D. This CDR3 has 14 amino acids. V dropped 0 bases and J dropped 2 bases, with 8 bases sitting between them. Germline V lookup: CDR1 LGHNA, CDR2 YSLEER. CDR3 in DNA: TGCGCCAGCAGCCAAGAGTTGGCAGCCTACGAGCAGTACTTC. Translation gives CASSQELAAYEQYF.

This clonotype was seen ten or more times. The chain carries TRBV6-5 and TRBJ2-1; possible D gene TRBD2, 5 bases. Germline loops: CDR1 MNHEY, CDR2 SVGAGI. There are 14 residues in the CDR3. V lost 5 bases, J lost 7 bases, and 15 bases lay in between. The DNA for the CDR3 is TGTGCCAGCAGTCCTGGTGTGAGGGCAAATGAGCAGTTCTTC. It translates to CASSPGVRANEQFF.

With respect to this clonotype: A single base separates this from a much larger clone, so it may be a read error. No conserved phenylalanine or tryptophan is present at the end of the CDR3, so a read error is the likely explanation. The rearrangement uses TRBV7-2 and TRBJ1-2; 7 bases match TRBD1. The junction had 10 bases not matched to a gene; V was cut back by 6 bases and J by 6 bases. This CDR3 has 14 residues. Germline values: CDR1 SGHTA, CDR2 FQGNSA. The CDR3 sequence: CASRHDRVVDGYTS. The CDR3 bases are TGTGCCAGCAGACATGACAGGGTTGTAGATGGCTACACCTCC.

This clonotype was detected many times. The chain uses TRBV19 and TRBJ2-7; TRBD1 might be the D (5 bases). This CDR3 region has 15 residues. The V gene's germline CDR1 is LNHDA and CDR2 SQIVND (reference sequence). V shed 5 bases and J shed 0 bases, with 14 bases lying between them. The CDR3 spells CASSVLRGYSYEQYF. The CDR3 DNA sequence: TGTGCCAGTAGTGTTTTAAGGGGCTACTCCTACGAGCAGTACTTC.

The gene calls are TRBV3-1 and TRBJ2-1; D possibly matches TRBD1 or TRBD2 (7 bases each). Germline V gives CDR1 LGHDT, CDR2 YNNKEL (reference sequence). The CDR3 is made up of 15 amino acids. V was shortened by 5 bases and J by 5 bases, with 16 bases between the two germline ends. The CDR3 is CASSSGEGAHNEQFF. In DNA, the CDR3 is TGTGCCAGCAGCAGCGGGGAGGGGGCGCACAATGAGCAGTTCTTC.

Points on this clonotype: The junction departs from germline at one end; a sequencing error may be responsible. The V and J genes are TRBV2 and TRBJ2-7; 10 bases line up with TRBD2. Germline CDR1 and CDR2: SNHLY and FYNNEI. This CDR3 has 17 amino acids. The CDR3 loop reads CTSSEALASGRQYGQYF. The CDR3 bases are TGTACCAGCAGTGAAGCGCTGGCTAGCGGGAGACAGTACGGGCAGTACTTC.

This clonotype was recorded many times. This chain joins TRBV7-9 and TRBJ2-7; 8 positions agree with TRBD2. Per germline, CDR1 SEHNR and CDR2 FQNEAQ (reference sequence). The V segment lost 5 bases and the J segment 2 bases; nucleotides outside the gene matches: 5. CDR3 size: 14 residues. DNA for the CDR3: TGTGCCAGCAGCCTTAGCGGGGAAGCCTACGAGCAGTACTTC. It yields the protein CASSLSGEAYEQYF.

This clonotype was seen repeatedly, ten times or more. The chain employs TRBV3-1 and TRBJ1-6; 9 bases agree with TRBD1. Germline CDR1 reads LGHDT; CDR2 reads YNNKEL (reference sequence). The CDR3 is 16 amino acids. V dropped 0 bases and J dropped 13; count of bases not matched to a gene: 10. CDR3 nucleotides: TGTGCCAGCAGCCAAGAGAGACAGGGGGGGTTTGGGCCCCTCCACTTT. Its translation is CASSQERQGGFGPLHF.

To note about this clonotype: A read error is possible here, since a much larger clone lies one base away. V is TRBV20-1 and J is TRBJ2-7; 7 positions match TRBD2. The germline V gene encodes CDR1 DFQATT and CDR2 SNEGSKA (reference sequence). The CDR3 sequence is 16 residues long. CDR3 sequence reads: CSARGSWLAEAYEQHF. CDR3 sequence (DNA): TGCAGTGCTAGAGGATCCTGGCTAGCGGAAGCCTACGAGCAGCACTTC.

Note on this clonotype: One base away lies a much larger clone, so this may be a sequencing read error. The CDR3 nucleotides are TGTGCCGGCAGTAAGAGGGGCACTGGGGCCAACGTCCTGACTTTC. The encoded protein is CAGSKRGTGANVLTF. The V gene is TRBV27, the J gene TRBJ2-6; either TRBD1 or TRBD2 may fit D (5 bases each). Germline loops: CDR1 MNHEY, CDR2 SMNVEV (reference sequence). The CDR3 has 15 amino acids.

Comments on this clonotype: This may stem from a read error, because a much larger clone lies one nucleotide away. The chain is built from TRBV6-2 or TRBV6-3 and TRBJ2-2; TRBD1 might be the D (6 bases). V was pared by 2 bases and J by 5 bases, with 15 bases between. CDR3 length equals 16 residues. Germline lookup yields CDR1 MNHEY and CDR2 SVGEGT. The CDR3 is CASSYRPGEPTGELFF. CDR3 coding DNA: TGTGCCAGCAGTTACCGGCCAGGGGAACCAACCGGGGAGCTGTTTTTT.

J is TRBJ2-2 and V is TRBV7-6; 10 nucleotides line up with TRBD2. The CDR3 spans 17 residues. The V segment lost 5 bases and the J segment 2 bases; nucleotides outside the gene matches: 8. Per the germline V gene, CDR1 is SGHVS and CDR2 is FNYEAQ. DNA of the CDR3: TGTGCCAGCAGCCGTCACTCTAGCGGGAGTAACACCGGGGAGCTGTTTTTT. This translates into CASSRHSSGSNTGELFF.

This clonotype showed up many times. V and J are TRBV9 and TRBJ2-7; weak D call: TRBD2 (6 bases). V lost 4 bases to trimming and J lost 5 bases, with 16 bases between them. In germline, CDR1 is SGDLS, CDR2 YYNGEE. The CDR3 consists of 14 residues. CDR3 loop: CASSPDWGVHEQYF. The CDR3 DNA reads TGTGCCAGCAGCCCGGACTGGGGGGTTCACGAGCAGTACTTC.

This clonotype was seen a few times. The rearrangement links TRBV19 to TRBJ1-2; 7 bases agree with TRBD1. V shed 10 bases, J shed 7 bases, and the junction held 12 bases outside the gene matches. CDR1 LNHDA and CDR2 SQIVND come from the germline V gene (reference sequence). The CDR3 has 13 residues. CDR3 nucleotides: TGTGCCACCCTTGGGGCAGGGGGTGCTGGCTACACCTTC. Its protein product is CATLGAGGAGYTF.

The V and J genes are TRBV6-5 and TRBJ1-3, with D possibly matching TRBD1 (6 bases). The CDR3 spans 15 residues. The V gene's germline CDR1 is MNHEY and CDR2 SVGAGI. V was pared by 0 bases and J by 3 bases, with 9 bases between. The CDR3 spells CASSYSTGHGNTIYF. The CDR3 DNA sequence: TGTGCCAGCAGTTACTCCACAGGGCATGGAAACACCATATATTTT.

This clonotype was detected ten times or more. The V gene is TRBV6-1, the J gene TRBJ2-7; D is perhaps TRBD1 or TRBD2 (5 bases each). The CDR3 is made up of 13 amino acids. Trimming pared 5 bases from V and 4 bases from J, leaving 12 bases between. The V gene's germline CDR1 is MNHNS and CDR2 SASEGT. The CDR3 loop is CASSPGTPYEQYF. The CDR3 DNA sequence: TGTGCCAGCAGTCCAGGGACCCCGTACGAGCAGTACTTC.

Turning to this clonotype: Likely a read error: the CDR3 ends without its conserved phenylalanine or tryptophan. This chain joins TRBV20-1 and TRBJ1-1; possibly TRBD1 for D (5 bases). The V and J ends lost 6 bases and 1 base respectively, with 12 bases between them. The germline gives CDR1 DFQATT, CDR2 SNEGSKA (reference sequence). This CDR3 region has 13 residues. The CDR3 region is CSALGLGNTEAFS. The CDR3 DNA reads as TGCAGTGCCCTGGGACTTGGGAACACTGAAGCTTTCTCT.

This clonotype was recorded many times. The chain has TRBV7-6 and TRBJ1-6, with 8 nucleotides matching TRBD1. CDR1 and CDR2 (germline): SGHVS, FNYEAQ. The CDR3 has 15 residues. J lost 8 bases, V lost 5 bases, and 8 bases had no gene match. CDR3 in amino acids: CASSPRMDRDSPLHF. CDR3 coding DNA: TGTGCCAGCAGCCCAAGAATGGACAGGGATTCACCCCTCCACTTT.

A word on this clonotype: This clone may be a read error of a much larger clone one base away. The CDR3 end shows no conserved phenylalanine or tryptophan, and so a read error is likely. The chain employs TRBV7-9 and TRBJ2-6; D call uncertain. The CDR3 runs to 14 residues. Germline CDR1 is SEHNR and CDR2 is FQNEAQ (reference sequence). V lost 5 bases, J lost 1 base, and 6 bases lay in between. The CDR3 DNA sequence: TGTGCCAGCAGCCCAGGTTCTGGGGCCAACGTCCTGACTGTC. Translation gives CASSPGSGANVLTV.

On this clonotype itself: This may come from a read error, since a much larger clone is one base off. The chain has TRBV6-6 and TRBJ2-7; maybe TRBD2 (6 bases). This CDR3 has 15 residues. Germline V gene data show CDR1 as MNHNY and CDR2 as SVGAGI (reference sequence). The CDR3 sequence is CASNYRASAFYEQYF. The CDR3 DNA sequence: TGTGCCAGCAATTACCGGGCTAGCGCCTTCTACGAGCAGTACTTC.

In its sample, this clonotype was seen many times. The chain recombines TRBV28 with TRBJ2-3, with a weak D call TRBD2 (5 bases). The CDR3 runs 14 residues. The V end lost 6 bases, the J end lost 2 bases, and 12 bases lay between the germline ends. Germline V gives CDR1 MDHEN, CDR2 SYDVKM. In DNA form, the CDR3 reads TGTGCCAGCAGCCACTCGGGGTCCACAGATACGCAGTATTTT. It is translated as CASSHSGSTDTQYF.